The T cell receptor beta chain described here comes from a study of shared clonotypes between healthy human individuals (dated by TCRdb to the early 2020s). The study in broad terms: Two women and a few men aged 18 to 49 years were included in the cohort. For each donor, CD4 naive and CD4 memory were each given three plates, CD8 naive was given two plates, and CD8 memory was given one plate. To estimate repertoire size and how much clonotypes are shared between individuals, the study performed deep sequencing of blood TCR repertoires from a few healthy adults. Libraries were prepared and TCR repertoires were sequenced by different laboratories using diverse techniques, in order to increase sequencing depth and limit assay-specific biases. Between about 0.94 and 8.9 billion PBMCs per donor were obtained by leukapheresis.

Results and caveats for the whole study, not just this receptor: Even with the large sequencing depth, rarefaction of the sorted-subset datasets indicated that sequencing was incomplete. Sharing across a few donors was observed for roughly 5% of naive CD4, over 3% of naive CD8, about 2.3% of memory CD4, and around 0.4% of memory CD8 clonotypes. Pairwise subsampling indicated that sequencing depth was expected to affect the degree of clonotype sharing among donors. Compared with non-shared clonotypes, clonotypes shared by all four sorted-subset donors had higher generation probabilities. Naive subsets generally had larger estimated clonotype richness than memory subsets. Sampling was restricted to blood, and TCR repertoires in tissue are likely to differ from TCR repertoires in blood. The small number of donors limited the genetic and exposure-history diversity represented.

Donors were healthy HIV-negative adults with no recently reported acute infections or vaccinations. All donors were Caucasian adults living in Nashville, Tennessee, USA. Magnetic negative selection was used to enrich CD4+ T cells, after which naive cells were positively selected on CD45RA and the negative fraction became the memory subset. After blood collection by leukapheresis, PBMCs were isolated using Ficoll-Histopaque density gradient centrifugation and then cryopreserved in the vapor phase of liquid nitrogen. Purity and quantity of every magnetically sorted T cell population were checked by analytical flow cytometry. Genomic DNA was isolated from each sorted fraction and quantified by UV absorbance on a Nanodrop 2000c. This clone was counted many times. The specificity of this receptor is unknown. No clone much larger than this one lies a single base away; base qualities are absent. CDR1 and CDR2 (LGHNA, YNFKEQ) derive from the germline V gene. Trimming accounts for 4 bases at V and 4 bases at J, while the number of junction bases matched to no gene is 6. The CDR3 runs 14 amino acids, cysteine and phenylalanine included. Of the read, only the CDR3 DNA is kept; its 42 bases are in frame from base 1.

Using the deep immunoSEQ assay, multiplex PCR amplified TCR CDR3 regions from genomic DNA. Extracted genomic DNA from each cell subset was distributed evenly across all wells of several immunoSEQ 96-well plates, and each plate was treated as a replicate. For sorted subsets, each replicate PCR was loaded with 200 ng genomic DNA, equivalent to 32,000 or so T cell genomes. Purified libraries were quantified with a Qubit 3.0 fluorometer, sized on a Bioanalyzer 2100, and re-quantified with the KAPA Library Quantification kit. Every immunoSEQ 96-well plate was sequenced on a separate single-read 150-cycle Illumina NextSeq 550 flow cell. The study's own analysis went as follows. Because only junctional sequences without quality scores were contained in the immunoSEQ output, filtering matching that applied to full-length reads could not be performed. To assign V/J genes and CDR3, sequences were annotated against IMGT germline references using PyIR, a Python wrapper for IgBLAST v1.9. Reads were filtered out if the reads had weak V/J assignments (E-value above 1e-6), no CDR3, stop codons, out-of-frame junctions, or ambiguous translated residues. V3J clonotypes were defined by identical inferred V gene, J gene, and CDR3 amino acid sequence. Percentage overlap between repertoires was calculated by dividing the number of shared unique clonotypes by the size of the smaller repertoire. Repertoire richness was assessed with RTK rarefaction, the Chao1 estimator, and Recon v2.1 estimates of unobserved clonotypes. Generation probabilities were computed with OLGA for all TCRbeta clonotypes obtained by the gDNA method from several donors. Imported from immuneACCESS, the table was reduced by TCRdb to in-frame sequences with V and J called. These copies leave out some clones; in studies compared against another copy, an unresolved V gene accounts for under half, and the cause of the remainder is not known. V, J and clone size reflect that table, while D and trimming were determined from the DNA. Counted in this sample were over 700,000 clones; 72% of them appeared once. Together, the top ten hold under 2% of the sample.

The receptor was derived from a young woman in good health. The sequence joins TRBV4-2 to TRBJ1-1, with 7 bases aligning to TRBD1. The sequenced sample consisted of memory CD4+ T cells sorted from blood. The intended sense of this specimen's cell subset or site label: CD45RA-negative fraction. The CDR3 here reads CASSPRGGATEAFF. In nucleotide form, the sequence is TGTGCCAGCAGCCCCAGGGGGGGGGCCACTGAAGCTTTCTTT.